This T cell receptor (beta chain) was profiled in a study of T cell changes during pregnancy in multiple sclerosis. Some clones are missing from TCRdb's copy, which holds only in-frame ones; the method was immunoSEQ multiplex PCR. The sample has tens of thousands of clones; just over 90% are singletons. The sample consisted of peripheral blood, taken in the second trimester of pregnancy. This sequence was found in a female donor with multiple sclerosis, enrolled in a pregnancy study.

CDR3 region: CASSRPGQYGEKLFF. The CDR3 coding sequence is TGTGCCAGCTCACGCCCGGGACAGTACGGTGAAAAACTGTTTTTT. The chain recombines TRBV18 with TRBJ1-4, with 7 positions matching TRBD1. The CDR3 loop spans 15 amino acids. The V and J ends lost 4 bases and 7 bases, in that order; junction bases with no gene match: 9. Looked up from germline, CDR1 is KGHSH and CDR2 is LQKENI.